The next 11 T cell receptor beta chains were all read from a single sample in a study. A single record per CDR3 protein comes from TCRdb applying MiXCR to the 5' RACE reads. The repertoire has roughly 23,000 distinct CDR3 sequences, about 30% of them found once; the top ten carry 2% to 2.5%. The sequencing input was tumor-infiltrating naive CD4+ T cells sorted from the breast tumor. Subset defined: naive CD4+ T cells, CD4+CD45RA+CD25-. The receptors come from a female donor with breast cancer.

Comment on this clonotype: Its ends do not fully match the called genes, so a read error is possible. The rearrangement uses TRBV5-1 and TRBJ1-1; 7 bases match TRBD1. CDR3 length equals 14 residues. Germline V gene lookup returns CDR1 SGHRS and CDR2 YFSETQ. CDR3 in amino acids: CTSSRLQGNNEAFF. CDR3 nucleotide sequence: TGCACCAGCAGCCGCCTACAGGGGAACAATGAAGCTTTCTTT.

On this clonotype: Here the CDR3 omits its conserved ending phenylalanine or tryptophan, so a read error is the likely source. This rearrangement joins TRBV20-1 to TRBJ2-1, with TRBD1 matching 7 bases. Trimming removed 5 bases from V and 7 bases from J; junction bases left unmatched: 11. The CDR3 contains 14 residues. Germline values: CDR1 DFQATT, CDR2 SNEGSKA (reference sequence). The CDR3 sequence: CSAAPRQGRNEQFI. The DNA of the CDR3 is TGCAGTGCTGCCCCCCGACAGGGACGGAATGAGCAGTTCATC.

V usage is TRBV7-9 and J usage is TRBJ2-7, with 8 nucleotides matching TRBD1. From germline, CDR1 is SEHNR and CDR2 FQNEAQ (reference sequence). J gave up 6 bases and V 5 bases, and 9 bases lay outside the gene matches. This CDR3 has 14 residues. The CDR3 protein is CASSAGQGAVEQYF. CDR3 in DNA: TGTGCCAGCAGCGCTGGACAGGGAGCGGTCGAGCAGTACTTC. The whole variable domain, filled in from reference TRBV7-9 and TRBJ2-7, reads DTGVSQNPRHKITKRGQNVTFRCDPISEHNRLYWYRQTLGQGPEFLTYFQNEAQLEKSRLLSDRFSAERPKGSFSTLEIQRTEQGDSAMYLCASSAGQGAVEQYFGPGTRLTVT.

The V and J genes are TRBV5-1 and TRBJ2-3; D uncertain. The CDR3 is made up of 17 amino acids. Germline V CDR1 and CDR2: SGHRS, YFSETQ. V was trimmed by 1 base and J by 6 bases, leaving 21 bases between them. This chain's CDR3 is CASSLSSSRSMMDTQYF. The CDR3 nucleotides are TGCGCCAGCAGCTTGAGTAGCAGCCGCTCAATGATGGATACGCAGTATTTT.

This clonotype was seen at least ten times. V gene TRBV5-1 combines with J gene TRBJ1-2, with TRBD1 identical over 7 bases. CDR3 length equals 14 residues. With V trimmed by 4 bases and J by 0 bases, 3 bases remained unmatched. Looked up from germline, CDR1 is SGHRS and CDR2 is YFSETQ. The CDR3 sequence is CASSRDRSNYGYTF. Written as DNA, the CDR3 is TGCGCCAGCAGCCGGGACAGATCTAACTATGGCTACACCTTC. Complete variable domain (other parts from reference TRBV5-1 and TRBJ1-2): KAGVTQTPRYLIKTRGQQVTLSCSPISGHRSVSWYQQTPGQGLQFLFEYFSETQRNKGNFPGRFSGRQFSNSRSEMNVSTLELGDSALYLCASSRDRSNYGYTFGSGTRLTVV.

Sample share makes this clonotype medium-sized (0.01 to 0.1%). The genes are TRBV4-1 and TRBJ2-1; 7 bases match TRBD2. The germline V gene has CDR1 MGHRA and CDR2 YSYEKL. This CDR3 comprises 18 residues. After removal of 4 bases from V and 0 bases from J, the junction contained 12 bases not matched to a gene. The CDR3 sequence: CASSPLVTWTSSYNEQFF. The CDR3 DNA is TGCGCCAGCAGCCCGCTAGTGACCTGGACTAGCTCCTACAATGAGCAGTTCTTC.

The V call is TRBV30, the J call TRBJ2-1, with 8 positions matching TRBD1. After removal of 4 bases from V and 6 bases from J, the junction contained 8 bases not matched to a gene. The CDR3 consists of 14 residues. Germline values: CDR1 GTSNPN, CDR2 SVGIG (reference sequence). The CDR3 loop reads CAWKRARGLNEQFF. CDR3 in DNA: TGTGCCTGGAAAAGGGCCAGGGGGCTCAATGAGCAGTTCTTC.

This clonotype qualifies as medium-sized. The J gene is TRBJ1-2, the V gene TRBV28, with D uncertain. CDR1 and CDR2 from the germline V gene are MDHEN and SYDVKM. V gave up 1 base and J gave up 4 bases, with 4 bases separating them. The CDR3 is 12 amino acids. This CDR3 reads CASSLSTYGYTF. The CDR3 nucleotides read TGTGCCAGCAGTTTATCGACCTATGGCTACACCTTC.

This chain links TRBV19 with TRBJ2-7; D not resolved. Germline CDR1 LNHDA, CDR2 SQIVND (reference sequence). This CDR3 is 12 amino acids long. The germline V and J ends were trimmed by 5 bases and 4 bases, with 9 bases remaining between them. The CDR3 loop is CASSHWPYEQYF. Written as DNA, the CDR3 is TGTGCCAGTAGTCACTGGCCTTACGAGCAGTACTTC.

The V gene is TRBV9, the J gene TRBJ2-1; 8 bases map to TRBD2. The J segment lost 3 bases and the V segment lost 4 bases, leaving 6 bases of the junction unmatched. This CDR3 is 15 amino acids long. Per the germline V gene, CDR1 is SGDLS and CDR2 is YYNGEE. In nucleotides, the CDR3 is TGTGCCAGCAGCCTCACGGGGGGGGGCTACAATGAGCAGTTCTTC. This codes for CASSLTGGGYNEQFF.

This clonotype was observed many times. This chain links TRBV20-1 with TRBJ1-1, with D unclear. With 3 bases removed from V and 11 bases from J, the gap between germline ends came to 16 bases. Germline V gene lookup returns CDR1 DFQATT and CDR2 SNEGSKA (reference sequence). This CDR3 contains 12 residues. The CDR3 here is CSASVDLRRAFF. For the CDR3, the DNA is TGCAGTGCTAGCGTAGATCTTCGGCGGGCTTTCTTT.